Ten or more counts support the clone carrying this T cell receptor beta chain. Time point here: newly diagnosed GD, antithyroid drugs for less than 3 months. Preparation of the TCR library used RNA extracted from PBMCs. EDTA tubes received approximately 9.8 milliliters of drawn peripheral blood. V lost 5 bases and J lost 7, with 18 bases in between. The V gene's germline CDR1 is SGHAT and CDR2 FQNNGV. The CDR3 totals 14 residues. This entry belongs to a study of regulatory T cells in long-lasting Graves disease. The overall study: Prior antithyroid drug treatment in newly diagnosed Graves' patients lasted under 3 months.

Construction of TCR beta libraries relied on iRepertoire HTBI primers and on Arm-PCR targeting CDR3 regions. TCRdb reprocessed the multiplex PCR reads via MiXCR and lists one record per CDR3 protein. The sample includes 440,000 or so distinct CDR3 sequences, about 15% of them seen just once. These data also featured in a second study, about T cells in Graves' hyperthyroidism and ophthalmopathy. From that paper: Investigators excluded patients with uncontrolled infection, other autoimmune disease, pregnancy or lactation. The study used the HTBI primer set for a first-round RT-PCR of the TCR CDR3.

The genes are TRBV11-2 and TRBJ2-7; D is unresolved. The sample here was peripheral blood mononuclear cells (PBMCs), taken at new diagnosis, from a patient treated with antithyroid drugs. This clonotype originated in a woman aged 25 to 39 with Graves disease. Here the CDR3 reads CASSTAGRFREQYF. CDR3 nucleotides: TGTGCCAGCAGCACCGCAGGAAGGTTCAGGGAGCAGTACTTC.